This TCR beta chain was observed in a study of T cell repertoires in cytomegalovirus infection. Study in general: Public TCR beta signatures were indicative of both CMV infection and a matching HLA type.

Concerning this clonotype itself: The antigen remains undetermined.

Findings and limits, study-wide: Clonotypes of TCR beta that were HLA-C-restricted and CMV-specific dominated the ex vivo response. Cumulative public TCR beta family frequency identified CMV carriers with the relevant HLA.

TCRdb re-derived calls from the reads in MiXCR, one entry per CDR3 protein. This table has more than 400,000 distinct CDR3 sequences, roughly 29% appearing once. There are 14 residues in the CDR3. Trimming pared 6 bases from V and 6 bases from J, leaving 17 bases between. Germline CDR1 and CDR2: SGHTA and FQGNSA. The TCR originated in a human donor in good health (CMV status not recorded). Some clones in this sample may be carry-over from other donors' samples. This chain links TRBV7-2 with TRBJ1-1; the D gene is possibly TRBD1 (5 bases). Sequencing input: PBMCs. The CDR3 reads CASRMIGGVPEAFF. CDR3 bases: TGTGCCAGCAGAATGATCGGGGGGGTCCCTGAAGCTTTCTTT. Based on the CDR3 plus reference TRBV7-2 and TRBJ1-1, the full variable domain is GAGVSQSPSNKVTEKGKDVELRCDPISGHTALYWYRQSLGQGLEFLIYFQGNSAPDKSGLPSDRFSAERTGGSVSTLTIQRTQQEDSAVYLCASRMIGGVPEAFFGQGTRLTVV.